This T cell receptor beta chain was retrieved from a study of response to subunit inactivated influenza vaccine. General study findings and limits: T cells newly recruited by each seasonal influenza vaccination are few, the authors suggested.

CDR1 and CDR2 (germline): SGHKS, YYEKEE (reference sequence). The CDR3 covers 15 residues. There are a few counts of this clonotype. Its antigen is currently unknown. A junction end diverges from the germline sequence, so it may reflect a read error. Via MiXCR, TCRdb re-called the RT-PCR reads, giving one row per CDR3 protein. The sample consists of fewer than 600,000 distinct CDR3 sequences, under 8.5% of them appearing once. This sequence originates from a man aged 45 to 75 who received an inactivated influenza vaccine. The starting material was PBMCs from blood, obtained about 23 months after vaccination. The chain uses TRBV5-5 and TRBJ2-6, with D possibly TRBD2 on 7 matching bases. The CDR3 DNA reads as TGTGCCAGCAGCTTAGGAGAGGGGGGGGCCAACGCCCTGACTTTC. Its protein product is CASSLGEGGANALTF.